These T cell receptor beta chains were read from a single sample in a study of response to subunit inactivated influenza vaccine. TCRdb called the RT-PCR reads again in MiXCR, with one record for every CDR3 protein. The table records around 570,000 distinct CDR3 sequences, over 9% of them present only once. This same sample was also taken into another study, of T cells expressing NK-cell markers.

The sequencing here drew on PBMCs from blood, taken on the day of vaccination. The receptors derive from a man aged 45 to 65 who received an inactivated influenza vaccine. Each CDR3 is given with its conserved first and last residue. The D gene is left open where the match is weak. Not every row has a clone size; where given, it reads once, few, many or a size class.

>TRBJ1-1|TRBV9|many|.
CASSVERGTEAFF
TGTGCCAGCAGCGTAGAGAGAGGCACTGAAGCTTTCTTT
>TRBJ2-4|TRBV28|.|TRBD1
CASSQDRGAKNIQYF
TGTGCCAGCAGTCAGGACAGGGGCGCCAAAAACATTCAGTACTTC
>TRBJ2-5|TRBV28|once|TRBD2
CASSLRLAGGRGTQYF
TGTGCCAGCAGTTTACGGCTAGCGGGGGGCCGCGGGACCCAGTACTTC
>TRBJ2-5|TRBV7-8|.|.
CASSPPSKETQYF
TGTGCCAGCAGCCCCCCCTCCAAAGAGACCCAGTACTTC
>TRBJ2-7|TRBV28|many|TRBD1
CASSHTGGTHYEQYF
TGTGCCAGCAGTCATACAGGGGGCACTCATTACGAGCAGTACTTC
>TRBJ2-7|TRBV12-3/TRBV12-4|.|.
CASGYSEQYF
TGTGCCAGCGGTTATAGCGAGCAGTACTTC
>TRBJ2-7|TRBV4-2|.|.
CASSQEGESYEQYF
TGTGCCAGCAGCCAAGAAGGGGAATCCTACGAGCAGTACTTC
>TRBJ2-2|TRBV7-3|.|.
CASSLIGPGGELFF
TGTGCCAGCAGCTTAATTGGGCCAGGGGGGGAGCTGTTTTTT
>TRBJ1-6|TRBV7-8|.|.
CASSLGYGSYNSPLHF
TGTGCCAGCAGCTTAGGTTACGGATCCTATAATTCACCCCTCCACTTT
>TRBJ2-7|TRBV27|many|.
CASSFKQYYEQYF
TGTGCCAGCAGTTTCAAGCAGTACTACGAGCAGTACTTC
>TRBJ2-1|TRBV28|.|.
CASKQLGADPSYNEQFF
TGTGCCAGCAAACAACTTGGTGCGGACCCCTCCTACAATGAGCAGTTCTTC
>TRBJ2-1|TRBV21-1|few|.
CASTRSTPRGGRSYNEQFF
TGTGCCAGCACCCGATCGACTCCTCGAGGGGGACGCTCGTACAATGAGCAGTTCTTC
>TRBJ1-4|TRBV7-8|few|.
CASSHISGNEKLFF
TGTGCCAGCAGCCACATCTCAGGGAATGAAAAACTGTTTTTT
>TRBJ1-1|TRBV7-8|few|.
CASSFGGGRFSEAFF
TGTGCCAGCAGCTTTGGTGGGGGCCGGTTTTCTGAAGCTTTCTTT
>TRBJ2-7|TRBV6-2/TRBV6-3|many|TRBD1
CASSYLQGQGSDEQYF
TGTGCCAGCAGTTACCTACAAGGACAGGGATCGGACGAGCAGTACTTC